The 8 T cell receptor beta chains below come from one sample, sequenced in a study of tumor-infiltrating lymphocytes in primary liver carcinoma. Researchers generated TCR beta cDNA from approximately 500 ng of total RNA, relying on a constant-region primer. It was through three nested multiplex PCR rounds of slightly modified ARM-PCR that TCR beta libraries arose. TRBV1-TRBV30 forward primers paired with a C-beta reverse primer were used in the first two PCR rounds, which ran approximately 10 cycles each. TCRdb reanalysed the multiplex PCR reads using MiXCR and keeps one entry per CDR3 protein. This table has over 250,000 distinct CDR3 sequences, 45% to 70% appearing once. Blood RNA came from unsorted whole blood; germline DNA was also extracted. The sequenced sample was peripheral blood. The receptor set was obtained from a woman in her 30s with primary liver carcinoma and hepatitis B virus infection.

CDR3 in amino acids: CASTPGGNGNQPQHF. The CDR3 DNA reads as TGTGCCAGCACTCCAGGGGGTAATGGCAATCAGCCCCAGCATTTT. V and J are TRBV28 and TRBJ1-5; 7 positions agree with TRBD1. CDR1 MDHEN and CDR2 SYDVKM come from the germline V gene. This CDR3 spans 15 amino acids. Unmatched junction bases numbered 8, after V lost 7 bases and J lost 2 bases.

The chain links TRBV7-9 to TRBJ2-7; 7 nucleotides align to TRBD2. Germline V gives CDR1 SEHNR, CDR2 FQNEAQ (reference sequence). This CDR3 spans 14 amino acids. The V segment lost 4 bases and the J segment 4 bases; nucleotides outside the gene matches: 7. The CDR3 DNA reads as TGTGCCAGCAGCTCAGCGGGAAATGGGTACGAGCAGTACTTC. As protein: CASSSAGNGYEQYF.

The chain has TRBV12-3 or TRBV12-4 and TRBJ2-3; D may be TRBD2 (6 bases). The CDR3 extends over 14 amino acids. V lost 6 bases, J lost 2 bases, and 12 bases lay in between. For the CDR3, the DNA is TGTGCCAGCAGCCGAGCGGGCCTCACAGATACGCAGTATTTT. Amino acids: CASSRAGLTDTQYF.

This clonotype was detected a few times. This chain connects TRBV5-4 to TRBJ2-2; D ambiguous. The CDR3 has 15 residues. With 9 bases removed from V and 0 bases from J, the gap between germline ends came to 15 bases. The germline gives CDR1 SGHNT, CDR2 YYREEE (reference sequence). Written as DNA, the CDR3 is TGTGCCACCTCTAGTTCCTTCGCGAACACCGGGGAGCTGTTTTTT. Translated, it gives CATSSSFANTGELFF.

Of note for this clonotype: A single base separates this from a much larger clone, so it may be a read error. This chain joins TRBV5-4 and TRBJ1-4; D possibly corresponds to TRBD1 (6 bases). CDR1 and CDR2 from the germline V gene are SGHNT and YYREEE (reference sequence). This CDR3 region has 15 residues. CDR3 sequence: CASSLVTGTNEELFF. The CDR3 DNA sequence: TGTGCCAGCAGCTTGGTTACAGGGACTAATGAAGAACTGTTTTTT.

The CDR3 coding sequence is TGCGCCAGCAGCCTCACGTTCCTCGGACCAACGGAGACCCAGTACTTC. It yields the protein CASSLTFLGPTETQYF. The genes are TRBV4-3 and TRBJ2-5; D gene uncertain. V was cut by 4 bases and J by 5 bases, with 20 bases left in between. CDR1 and CDR2 from the germline V gene are LGHNA and YSLEER. CDR3 size: 16 residues.

In the case of this clonotype: An end of the junction differs from the germline gene, which may be a read error. This chain uses TRBV11-2 with TRBJ2-3; D is unclear. Per the germline V gene, CDR1 is SGHAT and CDR2 is FQNNGV. The CDR3 has 13 residues. The CDR3 nucleotides are TGTGCCAGCAGCTCCCTCAACACAGATACACAGTATTTT. Translation gives CASSSLNTDTQYF.

Written as DNA, the CDR3 is TGCGCCAGCAGCCAAGACGGGATGATGGCAGATACGCAGTATTTT. Protein product: CASSQDGMMADTQYF. The rearrangement links TRBV4-1 to TRBJ2-3, with a weak D call TRBD2 (5 bases). The CDR3 loop spans 15 amino acids. Germline assignment: CDR1 MGHRA and CDR2 YSYEKL. Trimming shortened V by 0 bases and J by 4 bases, and 11 bases separated the two germline ends.